This T cell receptor (beta chain) is drawn from a study of human T cells and chemical hapten exposure. Study as a whole: Small pooled library volume differences chiefly drove per-sample TCR yield variation.

Original handling: Per-sample TCR counts ranged from roughly 20,000 to 700,000, median 95,638. TCRdb analysed the RACE reads with MiXCR anew, one entry per CDR3 protein. The authors' filters were not applied to this entry. The sample holds 180,000 or so distinct CDR3 sequences, 20% to 25% seen once. The time point is: patch test 1, 2 weeks after DPC sensitization. Described treatment: therapeutic diphenylcyclopropenone sensitization with weekly scalp DPC. Those who donated were patients with alopecia, 18 to 70 years of age, and suitable for DPC. With V trimmed by 4 bases and J by 0 bases, 9 bases remained unmatched. This CDR3 spans 16 amino acids. Germline CDR1 is SGHTA and CDR2 is FQGNSA.

The V call is TRBV7-2, the J call TRBJ2-7, with 7 nucleotides matching TRBD2. This receptor was obtained from a woman in her forties or fifties with alopecia areata. Some clones in this sample may be carry-over from other donors' samples. The sequencing used whole blood, collected in connection with sensitization to the hapten diphenylcyclopropenone (DPC). The CDR3 coding sequence is TGTGCCAGCAGCTCACCCTTAGCGGGTTTCTCCTACGAGCAGTACTTC. Translated, it gives CASSSPLAGFSYEQYF.